The 10 T cell receptor beta chains below come from one sample, sequenced in a study of cytomegalovirus exposure and HLA in healthy donors. PCR was performed using 60 Vbeta and 13 Jbeta primers. Profiled with immunoSEQ multiplex PCR; TCRdb holds only in-frame clones, not every one. This table has 90,000 to 150,000 clones, 15% appearing once. Sequenced sample: PBMCs. Source of these receptors: a woman younger than 30 in good health and CMV-seronegative.

This clone was counted between two and nine times. The chain is built from TRBV19 and TRBJ2-3; 7 bases agree with TRBD2. Germline V lookup: CDR1 LNHDA, CDR2 SQIVND (reference sequence). Unmatched junction bases numbered 9, after V lost 6 bases and J lost 0 bases. The CDR3 has 16 residues. Written as DNA, the CDR3 is TGTGCCAGTAGCGCAGGCCTAGCGGCGAGCACAGATACGCAGTATTTT. It yields the protein CASSAGLAASTDTQYF.

This clone was observed a handful of times. V gene TRBV6-5 combines with J gene TRBJ2-7, with TRBD1 matching over 7 bases. V gave up 6 bases and J gave up 0 bases; unmatched junction bases: 5. Germline V gene sequence: CDR1 MNHEY, CDR2 SVGAGI. The CDR3 is 14 residues long. CDR3 in DNA: TGTGCCAGCAGGTACGACAGGGTCTCCTACGAGCAGTACTTC. Translation: CASRYDRVSYEQYF.

The CDR3 sequence: CASSFDFGSSYEQYF. CDR3 bases: TGTGCCAGCAGTTTCGATTTTGGGAGCTCCTACGAGCAGTACTTC. J is TRBJ2-7 and V is TRBV27; possibly TRBD2 for D (5 bases). CDR1 and CDR2 from the germline V gene are MNHEY and SMNVEV (reference sequence). The CDR3 totals 15 residues. With 3 bases removed from V and 0 bases from J, the gap between germline ends came to 12 bases.

In its sample, this clone was seen a few times. The chain carries TRBV9 and TRBJ1-2, with 7 bases lining up with TRBD1. Losses at the gene ends were 0 bases for V and 3 bases for J; bases not matched to a gene: 5. The CDR3 covers 15 residues. Germline assignment: CDR1 SGDLS and CDR2 YYNGEE. CDR3 DNA sequence: TGTGCCAGCAGCGTAGCGGAGGGGGCCGACTATGGCTACACCTTC. Its translation: CASSVAEGADYGYTF.

This clone was seen only a few times. The V and J genes are TRBV13 and TRBJ1-1; no definite D call. Germline V gene data show CDR1 as PRHDT and CDR2 as FYEKMQ (reference sequence). V was clipped by 5 bases and J by 0 bases, with 13 bases between them. The CDR3 covers 15 residues. CDR3 in amino acids: CASSPLTSLNTEAFF. The CDR3 DNA follows: TGTGCCAGCAGCCCACTGACAAGTCTGAACACTGAAGCTTTCTTT. Based on the CDR3 plus reference TRBV13 and TRBJ1-1, the full variable domain is AAGVIQSPRHLIKEKRETATLKCYPIPRHDTVYWYQQGPGQDPQFLISFYEKMQSDKGSIPDRFSAQQFSDYHSELNMSSLELGDSALYFCASSPLTSLNTEAFFGQGTRLTVV.

J is TRBJ2-7 and V is TRBV25-1; 14 positions agree with TRBD2. Germline V gene data show CDR1 as MGHDK and CDR2 as SYGVNS. With V trimmed by 4 bases and J by 2 bases, 10 bases remained unmatched. The CDR3 covers 18 residues. CDR3 nucleotides: TGTGCCAGCAGTGGACACACCGGGACTAGCGGGAGCCCCTACGAGCAGTACTTC. Translating it yields CASSGHTGTSGSPYEQYF.

This clone was detected only once. This chain joins TRBV6-4 and TRBJ2-7; 10 bases align to TRBD1. This CDR3 contains 17 residues. In germline, CDR1 is MRHNA, CDR2 SNTAGT. Germline trimming cut 2 bases from V and 2 bases from J; bases unmatched to any gene: 9. The CDR3 DNA reads TGTGCCAGCAGTGACGTCCGGGACAGGGGAACCACCTACGAGCAGTACTTC. Protein product: CASSDVRDRGTTYEQYF.

This clone was picked up a small number of times. CDR3 in DNA: TGTGCCAGCAGCCCGCAGTCTGGGGCCAACGTCCTGACTTTC. Translated: CASSPQSGANVLTF. The chain combines TRBV7-2 with TRBJ2-6; D remains unclear. Germline values: CDR1 SGHTA, CDR2 FQGNSA. The germline V and J ends were trimmed by 5 bases and 1 base, with 6 bases remaining between them. This CDR3 region has 14 residues.

The chain couples TRBV27 to TRBJ2-7, with a tentative D call TRBD1 (7 bases). The CDR3 has 16 residues. V was pared by 6 bases and J by 0 bases, with 18 bases between. Germline V lookup: CDR1 MNHEY, CDR2 SMNVEV (reference sequence). Here the CDR3 DNA reads TGTGCCAGCAGGGGGAGCTCTCAGGGGGGCTCCTACGAGCAGTACTTC. Translated: CASRGSSQGGSYEQYF.

This clone was counted between two and nine times. The chain carries TRBV25-1 and TRBJ1-4, with D tentatively TRBD1 (6 bases). The germline CDR1 and CDR2 sequences are MGHDK and SYGVNS. Trimming removed 3 bases from V and 5 bases from J, with 10 bases in between. CDR3 length equals 14 residues. CDR3 loop: CASSDRGRNEKLFF. DNA of the CDR3: TGTGCCAGCAGTGACAGGGGAAGAAATGAAAAACTGTTTTTT.